These 4 T cell receptor beta chains were sequenced from one sample in a study of shared clonotypes between healthy human individuals. The table came from immunoSEQ multiplex PCR; TCRdb's copy has only in-frame clones and leaves some out. The table records 1,400,000 or so clones, 98% to 99% of them present only once. The sample was naive CD4+ T cells sorted from blood. The sample's subset: CD45RA+ positively selected. Receptor source: a man aged 30 to 45 in good health.

V and J are TRBV5-4 and TRBJ2-7; weak D call: TRBD1 (6 bases). Trimming shortened V by 4 bases and J by 7 bases, and 18 bases separated the two germline ends. The CDR3 totals 14 residues. Germline CDR1 is SGHNT and CDR2 is YYREEE (reference sequence). CDR3 bases: TGTGCCAGCAGCCGCCATCAGGGGCCGGAAGAGCAGTACTTC. Amino acid sequence: CASSRHQGPEEQYF.

With respect to this clone: Distinct nucleotide sequences in the sample also encode this CDR3. In DNA, the CDR3 is TGTGCCAGCAGTCCGAGGGGAGAGACCCAGTACTTC. Amino acids: CASSPRGETQYF. The J gene is TRBJ2-5, the V gene TRBV6-5; possibly TRBD1 or TRBD2 for D (5 bases each). The ends were cut back, 5 bases at V and 4 bases at J, with 8 bases in the middle. The CDR3 loop spans 12 amino acids. CDR1 and CDR2 (germline): MNHEY, SVGAGI.

V gene TRBV7-2 combines with J gene TRBJ2-3; TRBD2 is a possible D gene (6 bases). The ends were cut back, 5 bases at V and 5 bases at J, with 20 bases in the middle. The CDR3 covers 16 residues. Looked up from germline, CDR1 is SGHTA and CDR2 is FQGNSA. CDR3 nucleotide sequence: TGTGCCAGCAGCCTACAGATGGGACTCCGTGGAGATACGCAGTATTTT. Encoded protein: CASSLQMGLRGDTQYF.

The chain couples TRBV7-2 to TRBJ1-2, with no clear D. The V gene lost 2 bases and the J gene lost 0 bases, with 10 bases spanning the gap. This CDR3 contains 15 residues. The germline V gene encodes CDR1 SGHTA and CDR2 FQGNSA. CDR3 residues: CASSLRSSPNYGYTF. The CDR3 DNA reads as TGTGCCAGCAGCTTAAGGTCTTCCCCTAACTATGGCTACACCTTC. Looking up the rest from reference TRBV7-2 and TRBJ1-2 gives the full variable domain: GAGVSQSPSNKVTEKGKDVELRCDPISGHTALYWYRQSLGQGLEFLIYFQGNSAPDKSGLPSDRFSAERTGGSVSTLTIQRTQQEDSAVYLCASSLRSSPNYGYTFGSGTRLTVV.